This TCR beta chain was identified in a study of cytomegalovirus exposure and HLA in healthy donors. PCR was performed using 60 Vbeta and 13 Jbeta primers. The protocol was immunoSEQ multiplex PCR, while the TCRdb copy is restricted to in-frame clones and leaves out a portion. The sample comprises under 200,000 clones, 82% of which are singletons, and roughly 1.6% rests with the top ten. Looked up from germline, CDR1 is WSHSY and CDR2 is SAAADI. The V end was cut by 0 bases, the J end by 5 bases, with 20 bases between. CDR3 size: 17 residues. Study results and limitations: Specific recognition of CMV antigens was confirmed in vitro for three chains (all CMV-associated).

Notes on this clone: The antigen is undetermined.

The material sequenced was PBMCs. The V call is TRBV10-2, the J call TRBJ2-7; the D is unclear. This TCR was recovered from a girl between 5 and 17 years old in good health and CMV-seropositive. The CDR3: CASSESMPELRRHEQYF. The CDR3 nucleotides are TGCGCCAGCAGTGAGTCGATGCCAGAGCTTAGGCGGCACGAGCAGTACTTC.